A selection of T cell receptor beta chains follows, all from one sample in a study of blood T cell repertoires in COVID-19. Libraries were prepared by immunoSEQ multiplex PCR; TCRdb keeps only in-frame clonotypes and omits some of them. The sample shows approximately 78,000 clones, over 80% of them seen only once. The sample consisted of peripheral blood. These receptors were collected from a woman over 75 with acute or convalescent COVID-19. Both conserved end residues are part of each CDR3. The order of the fields is V gene, J gene, D gene, clone size, CDR3 protein, CDR3 DNA. D genes are given only for firm matches. Rows give clone size only sometimes, using once, few, many, or a class for an expanded clone.

v_call: TRBV27; j_call: TRBJ2-2; d_call: -; clone_size: -; cdr3_aa: CASISTSTNTGELFF; cdr3_nt: TGTGCCAGCATTTCCACGAGCACGAACACCGGGGAGCTGTTTTTT
v_call: TRBV11-3; j_call: TRBJ1-1; d_call: -; clone_size: -; cdr3_aa: CASSWGRAGEEAFF; cdr3_nt: TGTGCCAGCAGCTGGGGGAGGGCCGGGGAGGAAGCTTTCTTT
v_call: TRBV11-3; j_call: TRBJ2-1; d_call: TRBD2; clone_size: -; cdr3_aa: CASSRLPERGEQFF; cdr3_nt: TGTGCCAGCAGTCGCCTTCCCGAGCGGGGTGAGCAGTTCTTC
v_call: TRBV5-5; j_call: TRBJ2-3; d_call: TRBD2; clone_size: -; cdr3_aa: CASRELAGADTQYF; cdr3_nt: TGTGCCAGCAGGGAACTAGCGGGCGCAGATACGCAGTATTTT
v_call: TRBV6-5; j_call: TRBJ1-3; d_call: -; clone_size: -; cdr3_aa: CASRTGGNTIYF; cdr3_nt: TGTGCCAGCAGAACGGGAGGAAACACCATATATTTT
v_call: TRBV7-9; j_call: TRBJ1-4; d_call: -; clone_size: once; cdr3_aa: CASSLGGGATNEKLFF; cdr3_nt: TGTGCCAGCAGCTTAGGCGGGGGCGCAACTAATGAAAAACTGTTTTTT
v_call: TRBV7-9; j_call: TRBJ1-6; d_call: -; clone_size: -; cdr3_aa: CASSPDTRDSYNSPLHF; cdr3_nt: TGTGCCAGCAGCCCTGACACCCGAGACTCCTATAATTCACCCCTCCACTTT
v_call: TRBV7-9; j_call: TRBJ2-7; d_call: TRBD1; clone_size: -; cdr3_aa: CASSDMDRDAQYF; cdr3_nt: TGTGCCAGCAGTGACATGGACAGGGACGCGCAGTACTTC
v_call: TRBV19; j_call: TRBJ2-1; d_call: TRBD2; clone_size: -; cdr3_aa: CASSRTSAYNEQFF; cdr3_nt: TGTGCCAGTAGTAGGACTAGCGCCTACAATGAGCAGTTCTTC
v_call: TRBV7-9; j_call: TRBJ1-4; d_call: -; clone_size: -; cdr3_aa: CASSPRSQTNEKLFF; cdr3_nt: TGTGCCAGCAGCCCACGGTCGCAAACTAATGAAAAACTGTTTTTT
v_call: TRBV4-1; j_call: TRBJ2-1; d_call: -; clone_size: -; cdr3_aa: CASSQGPPTSYNEQFF; cdr3_nt: TGCGCCAGCAGCCAAGGGCCCCCGACTTCTTACAATGAGCAGTTCTTC
v_call: TRBV10-3; j_call: TRBJ2-1; d_call: -; clone_size: -; cdr3_aa: CAIQAGYEDEQFF; cdr3_nt: TGTGCCATACAGGCCGGGTATGAGGATGAGCAGTTCTTC
v_call: TRBV6-5; j_call: TRBJ1-3; d_call: -; clone_size: -; cdr3_aa: CASSLAGNTIYF; cdr3_nt: TGTGCCAGCAGTTTAGCTGGAAACACCATATATTTT
v_call: TRBV12-3/TRBV12-4; j_call: TRBJ2-1; d_call: -; clone_size: once; cdr3_aa: CASRQGGRGEQFF; cdr3_nt: TGTGCCAGCCGCCAGGGGGGAAGGGGTGAGCAGTTCTTC
v_call: TRBV24-1; j_call: TRBJ2-3; d_call: TRBD1; clone_size: -; cdr3_aa: CATSEPGQGSTDTQYF; cdr3_nt: TGTGCCACCAGTGAGCCGGGACAGGGGAGCACAGATACGCAGTATTTT
v_call: TRBV19; j_call: TRBJ2-1; d_call: -; clone_size: -; cdr3_aa: CASSIGTRASDEQFF; cdr3_nt: TGTGCCAGTAGTATCGGGACAAGGGCGTCCGATGAGCAGTTCTTC
v_call: TRBV12-3/TRBV12-4; j_call: TRBJ2-2; d_call: -; clone_size: -; cdr3_aa: CASSFSLGELFF; cdr3_nt: TGTGCCAGCAGTTTTAGCTTGGGGGAGCTGTTTTTT
v_call: TRBV24-1; j_call: TRBJ2-1; d_call: TRBD2; clone_size: -; cdr3_aa: CATSGLASGSPTVF; cdr3_nt: TGTGCCACCAGTGGTCTGGCTAGCGGGTCTCCCACGGTCTTC
v_call: TRBV30; j_call: TRBJ2-1; d_call: TRBD2; clone_size: -; cdr3_aa: CAYSTGGIYNEQFF; cdr3_nt: TGTGCCTACTCGACGGGGGGGATCTACAATGAGCAGTTCTTC
v_call: TRBV2; j_call: TRBJ2-5; d_call: TRBD1; clone_size: -; cdr3_aa: CASSADRQETQYF; cdr3_nt: TGTGCCAGCAGCGCGGACAGGCAAGAGACCCAGTACTTC
v_call: TRBV6-5; j_call: TRBJ1-2; d_call: TRBD1; clone_size: -; cdr3_aa: CASSPQGKGSYTF; cdr3_nt: TGTGCCAGCAGTCCACAGGGGAAAGGGAGCTACACCTTC
v_call: TRBV2; j_call: TRBJ2-1; d_call: TRBD2; clone_size: once; cdr3_aa: CAIKSGSSYNEQFF; cdr3_nt: TGTGCCATCAAAAGCGGGAGCTCCTACAATGAGCAGTTCTTC
v_call: TRBV27; j_call: TRBJ2-5; d_call: TRBD2; clone_size: -; cdr3_aa: CASSFLAGSQETQYF; cdr3_nt: TGTGCCAGCAGTTTCCTAGCGGGGTCTCAAGAGACCCAGTACTTC
v_call: TRBV6-5; j_call: TRBJ1-1; d_call: -; clone_size: -; cdr3_aa: CASKKTETMNTEAFF; cdr3_nt: TGTGCCAGCAAGAAAACAGAGACCATGAACACTGAAGCTTTCTTT
v_call: TRBV5-1; j_call: TRBJ2-1; d_call: -; clone_size: few; cdr3_aa: CASSLVWGDEQFF; cdr3_nt: TGCGCCAGCAGCTTGGTATGGGGGGATGAGCAGTTCTTC
v_call: TRBV7-3; j_call: TRBJ2-3; d_call: TRBD1; clone_size: -; cdr3_aa: CASSFGQGTDTQYF; cdr3_nt: TGTGCCAGCAGCTTCGGACAGGGGACAGATACGCAGTATTTT
v_call: TRBV30; j_call: TRBJ1-2; d_call: TRBD1; clone_size: -; cdr3_aa: CAWSPDRVGGYTF; cdr3_nt: TGTGCCTGGAGTCCCGACAGGGTAGGCGGCTACACCTTC
v_call: TRBV2; j_call: TRBJ1-2; d_call: -; clone_size: -; cdr3_aa: CASSDSNYGYTF; cdr3_nt: TGTGCCAGCAGCGACAGTAACTATGGCTACACCTTC
v_call: TRBV7-3; j_call: TRBJ2-3; d_call: -; clone_size: -; cdr3_aa: CASSQNRVAGSQYF; cdr3_nt: TGTGCCAGCAGCCAAAACAGGGTTGCAGGGTCGCAGTATTTT